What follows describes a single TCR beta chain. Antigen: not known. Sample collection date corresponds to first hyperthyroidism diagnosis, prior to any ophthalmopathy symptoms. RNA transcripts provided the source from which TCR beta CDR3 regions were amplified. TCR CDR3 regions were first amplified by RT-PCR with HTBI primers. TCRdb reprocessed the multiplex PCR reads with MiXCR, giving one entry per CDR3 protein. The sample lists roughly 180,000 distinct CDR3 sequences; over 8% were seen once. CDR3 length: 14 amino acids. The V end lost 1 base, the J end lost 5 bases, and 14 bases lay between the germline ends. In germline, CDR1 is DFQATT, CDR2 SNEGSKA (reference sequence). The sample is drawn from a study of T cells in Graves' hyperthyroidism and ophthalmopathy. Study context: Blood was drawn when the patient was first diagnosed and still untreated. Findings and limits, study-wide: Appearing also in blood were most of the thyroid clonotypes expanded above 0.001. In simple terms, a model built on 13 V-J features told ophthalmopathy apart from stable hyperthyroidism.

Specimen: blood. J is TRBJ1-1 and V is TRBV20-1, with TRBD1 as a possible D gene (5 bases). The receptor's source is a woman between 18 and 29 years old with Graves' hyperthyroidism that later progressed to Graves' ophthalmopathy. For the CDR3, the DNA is TGCAGTGCTAGAGGGGGGGGTGGGGGGACTGAAGCTTTCTTT. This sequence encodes CSARGGGGGTEAFF.